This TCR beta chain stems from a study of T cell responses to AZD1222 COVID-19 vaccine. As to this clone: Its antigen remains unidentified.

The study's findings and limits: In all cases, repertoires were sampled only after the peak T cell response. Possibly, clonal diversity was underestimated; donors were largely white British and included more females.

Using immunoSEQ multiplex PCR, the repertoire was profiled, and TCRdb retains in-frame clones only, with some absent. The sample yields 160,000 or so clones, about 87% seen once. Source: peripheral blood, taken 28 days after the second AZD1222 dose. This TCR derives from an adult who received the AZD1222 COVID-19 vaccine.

As DNA, the CDR3 is TGTGCCACCAGTGACCCGGGACAGCTTGGGGAGCTGTTTTTT. Translated, it gives CATSDPGQLGELFF. The V call is TRBV24-1, the J call TRBJ2-2, with 7 bases aligning to TRBD1. V shed 4 bases, J shed 8 bases, and the junction held 6 bases outside the gene matches. CDR3 size: 14 residues. Germline V gene sequence: CDR1 KGHDR, CDR2 SFDVKD.